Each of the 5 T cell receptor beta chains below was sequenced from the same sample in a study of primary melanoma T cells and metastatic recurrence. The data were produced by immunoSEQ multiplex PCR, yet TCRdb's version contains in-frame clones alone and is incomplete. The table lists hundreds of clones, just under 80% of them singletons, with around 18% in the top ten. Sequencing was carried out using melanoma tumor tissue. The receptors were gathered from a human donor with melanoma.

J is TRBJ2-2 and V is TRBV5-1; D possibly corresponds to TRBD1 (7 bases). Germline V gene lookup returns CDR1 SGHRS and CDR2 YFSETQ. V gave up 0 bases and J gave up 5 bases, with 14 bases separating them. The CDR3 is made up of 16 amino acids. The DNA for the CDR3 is TGCGCCAGCAGCTTGGCAGGGGGGACCTTAACCGGGGAGCTGTTTTTT. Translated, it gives CASSLAGGTLTGELFF. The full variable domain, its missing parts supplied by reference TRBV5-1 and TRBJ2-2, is KAGVTQTPRYLIKTRGQQVTLSCSPISGHRSVSWYQQTPGQGLQFLFEYFSETQRNKGNFPGRFSGRQFSNSRSEMNVSTLELGDSALYLCASSLAGGTLTGELFFGEGSRLTVL.

The CDR3 region is CASSPRGPGALNEKLFF. The CDR3 DNA reads TGTGCCAGCTCACCACGGGGCCCAGGGGCTCTAAATGAAAAACTGTTTTTT. The genes are TRBV18 and TRBJ1-4; possibly TRBD1 for D (6 bases). V was shortened by 1 base and J by 5 bases, with 17 bases between the two germline ends. The CDR3 is 17 residues long. Looked up from germline, CDR1 is KGHSH and CDR2 is LQKENI. The whole variable domain, remainder taken from reference TRBV18 and TRBJ1-4, is NAGVMQNPRHLVRRRGQEARLRCSPMKGHSHVYWYRQLPEEGLKFMVYLQKENIIDESGMPKERFSAEFPKEGPSILRIQQVVRGDSAAYFCASSPRGPGALNEKLFFGSGTQLSVL.

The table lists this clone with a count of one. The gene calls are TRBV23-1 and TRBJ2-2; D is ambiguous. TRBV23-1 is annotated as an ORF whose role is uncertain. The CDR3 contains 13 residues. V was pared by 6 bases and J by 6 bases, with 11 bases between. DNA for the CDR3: TGCGCCAGCAGCTTGTCTGGGGCCGGGGAGCTGTTTTTT. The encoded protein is CASSLSGAGELFF.

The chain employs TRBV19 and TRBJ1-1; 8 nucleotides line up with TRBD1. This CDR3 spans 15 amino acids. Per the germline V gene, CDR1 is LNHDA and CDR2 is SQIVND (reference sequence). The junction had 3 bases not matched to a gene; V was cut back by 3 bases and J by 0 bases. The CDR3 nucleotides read TGTGCCAGTAGTATGCGGACAGGGATGAACACTGAAGCTTTCTTT. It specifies CASSMRTGMNTEAFF.

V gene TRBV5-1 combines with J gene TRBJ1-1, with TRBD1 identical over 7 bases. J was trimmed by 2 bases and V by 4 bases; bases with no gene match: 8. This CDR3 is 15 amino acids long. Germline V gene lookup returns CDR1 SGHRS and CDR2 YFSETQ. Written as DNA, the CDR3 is TGCGCCAGCAGCACCACAGGGGTTCTTAACACTGAAGCTTTCTTT. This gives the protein CASSTTGVLNTEAFF.